This TCR beta chain comes out of a study of T cell changes during pregnancy in multiple sclerosis. Repertoires were generated with immunoSEQ multiplex PCR, while TCRdb's copy carries only in-frame clones and drops some. The table lists 100,000 or so clones, approximately 93% of them singletons. Germline loops: CDR1 SGHAT, CDR2 FQDESV (reference sequence). CDR3 size: 15 residues. V was shortened by 1 base and J by 6 bases, with 15 bases between the two germline ends. This receptor was taken from a female donor with multiple sclerosis, enrolled in a pregnancy study. This chain uses TRBV11-1 with TRBJ1-1, with a possible D match to TRBD1 (5 bases). Sequencing was performed on peripheral blood, taken after pregnancy. This CDR3 is CASSLGAGPYAEAFF. CDR3 DNA sequence: TGTGCCAGCAGCTTAGGGGCAGGGCCTTACGCTGAAGCTTTCTTT.